The entry below gives a single T cell receptor (beta chain) sequence along with its context. The target antigen is unknown. This sample is drawn from a study of shared clonotypes between healthy human individuals. Broader study findings: There were few donors, and this limited the genetic and exposure-history diversity represented. Lower generation probabilities were found for non-shared clonotypes than for those shared by all four donors.

After removal of 4 bases from V and 3 bases from J, the junction contained 13 bases not matched to a gene. Germline V CDR1 and CDR2: SGHRS, YFSETQ. CDR3 length: 17 amino acids. The genomic DNA of each subset was split evenly across several immunoSEQ plates. The repertoire was sequenced with immunoSEQ multiplex PCR; TCRdb's copy has only in-frame clones and lacks some. Found here are about 2.3 million clones, about nine tenths of them singletons; the top ten hold 0.37%. The sample comprised naive CD4+ T cells from PBMCs. Subset of the sample: CD45RA+ positively selected. The V and J genes are TRBV5-1 and TRBJ2-3; 8 nucleotides align to TRBD1. This TCR was sampled from a man aged 18 to 29 in good health. Some clones in this sample may be carry-over from other donors' samples. The DNA of the CDR3 is TGCGCCAGCAGCCGAACCGACAGGGGAGACGTTACAGATACGCAGTATTTT. Its translation: CASSRTDRGDVTDTQYF.